A selection of T cell receptor beta chains follows, all from one sample in a study of T cell responses to AZD1222 COVID-19 vaccine. The table came from immunoSEQ multiplex PCR; TCRdb's copy has only in-frame clones and leaves some out. The table lists 100,000 to 130,000 clones, approximately 92% of them singletons, with approximately 9.3% in the top ten. The sample was peripheral blood, taken 28 days after the second AZD1222 dose. The receptors come from an adult who received the AZD1222 COVID-19 vaccine. The CDR3 runs from the conserved cysteine through the conserved F or W. A D gene is named only where the DNA matches it firmly. For some rows the clone size is stated as once, few or many, or as a class when expanded; others skip it.

len	abundance	v_gene	d_gene	j_gene	CDR3aa	CDR3nt
15	-	TRBV7-3	-	TRBJ1-3	CASSLEANSGNTIYF	TGTGCCAGCAGCTTAGAGGCTAACTCTGGAAACACCATATATTTT
17	-	TRBV11-2	TRBD2	TRBJ2-1	CASSLGTSGGSYNEQFF	TGTGCCAGCAGCTTAGGGACTAGCGGGGGGTCGTACAATGAGCAGTTCTTC
16	-	TRBV27	-	TRBJ2-2	CASSFFHATNTGELFF	TGTGCCAGCAGTTTTTTCCACGCGACGAACACCGGGGAGCTGTTTTTT
11	-	TRBV5-6	-	TRBJ2-3	CASSLGGTQYF	TGTGCCAGCAGCTTAGGTGGGACGCAGTATTTT
15	-	TRBV7-9	-	TRBJ1-2	CASSSGPNSNYGYTF	TGTGCCAGCAGCTCGGGACCTAACTCTAACTATGGCTACACCTTC
17	once	TRBV3-1/TRBV3-2	TRBD1	TRBJ1-2	CASSLVQPRDRGNGYTF	TGTGCCAGCAGCCTCGTCCAGCCGCGGGACAGGGGTAATGGCTACACCTTC
15	-	TRBV5-1	TRBD1	TRBJ1-4	CASSQTGLSNEKLFF	TGCGCCAGCAGCCAGACAGGGTTATCTAATGAAAAACTGTTTTTT
14	-	TRBV4-2	-	TRBJ1-2	CASSQAGASYGYTF	TGTGCCAGCAGCCAAGCGGGGGCGAGCTATGGCTACACCTTC
18	-	TRBV12-5	TRBD1	TRBJ2-6	CASGDLTGGVPGANVLTF	TGTGCTAGTGGGGACCTCACAGGGGGCGTCCCAGGGGCCAACGTCCTGACTTTC
14	-	TRBV7-2	TRBD2	TRBJ2-3	CASSLAGGGDTQYF	TGTGCCAGCAGCCTAGCGGGGGGGGGAGATACGCAGTATTTT
17	-	TRBV18	-	TRBJ1-1	CASSPDGSILSNTEAFF	TGTGCCAGCTCACCGGACGGCAGTATACTGTCGAACACTGAAGCTTTCTTT
13	-	TRBV29-1	-	TRBJ1-1	CSANRELNTEAFF	TGCAGCGCCAACAGGGAATTGAACACTGAAGCTTTCTTT
16	-	TRBV28	TRBD1	TRBJ1-1	CASSLLTGGRNTEAFF	TGTGCCAGCAGTTTATTAACAGGGGGTAGGAACACTGAAGCTTTCTTT
16	-	TRBV7-8	-	TRBJ1-3	CASSSPNRGKGNTIYF	TGTGCCAGCAGCTCACCGAACCGGGGGAAAGGAAACACCATATATTTT
14	-	TRBV5-1	-	TRBJ1-1	CASSLAGTNTEAFF	TGCGCCAGCAGCTTGGCTGGGACGAACACTGAAGCTTTCTTT
14	-	TRBV5-4	-	TRBJ2-5	CASSYGQPQETQYF	TGTGCCAGCAGCTACGGACAGCCTCAAGAGACCCAGTACTTC
15	-	TRBV6-5	-	TRBJ2-7	CASSTLARSSYEQYF	TGTGCCAGCAGTACCCTAGCGAGGAGCTCCTACGAGCAGTACTTC
16	-	TRBV5-1	-	TRBJ1-3	CASSLGGTLSGNTIYF	TGCGCCAGCAGCTTGGGCGGGACTCTCTCTGGAAACACCATATATTTT